This T cell receptor beta chain is drawn from a study of response to subunit inactivated influenza vaccine. Findings of the study overall: That few new T cells are recruited by each seasonal influenza vaccination was the authors' suggestion.

A single record per CDR3 protein comes from TCRdb applying MiXCR to the RT-PCR reads. Of about 480,000 distinct CDR3 sequences listed, around 9.9% were seen once; the top ten hold approximately 12%. To note about this clonotype: Its antigen is undetermined.

Trimming stripped 4 bases from V and 5 bases from J, with 12 bases between. The CDR3 totals 14 residues. Germline CDR1 is MNHEY and CDR2 is SVGEGT. The source is a man aged 45-65 years who received an inactivated influenza vaccine. The chain carries TRBV6-2 or TRBV6-3 and TRBJ2-1; D may be TRBD1 or TRBD2 (6 bases each). Source: PBMCs from blood, taken roughly 46 days after vaccination. CDR3: CASSWWGANNEQFF. DNA for the CDR3: TGTGCCAGCAGTTGGTGGGGGGCGAACAATGAGCAGTTCTTC.